Presented here are 5 T cell receptor beta chains from one specimen sequenced in a study of monozygotic twins with inflammatory bowel disease. TCRdb reprocessed the 5' RACE reads, with one entry per CDR3 protein and no DNA. The sample includes about 41,000 distinct CDR3 sequences. Sequencing was carried out using blood. These receptor sequences come from a human donor with ulcerative colitis or Crohn's disease, or a healthy co-twin of an affected twin (not recorded which).

The chain recombines TRBV3-1 with TRBJ1-2; the D call of TRBD1 rests on TCRdb alone, since no DNA is present to check it. The V gene's germline CDR1 is LGHDT and CDR2 YNNKEL (reference sequence). CDR3 length equals 16 residues. CDR3 amino acids: CASTPVGSGGGYGYTF. The full variable domain, with the rest looked up from reference TRBV3-1 and TRBJ1-2, is DTAVSQTPKYLVTQMGNDKSIKCEQNLGHDTMYWYKQDSKKFLKIMFSYNNKELIINETVPNRFSPKSPDKAHLNLHINSLELGDSAVYFCASTPVGSGGGYGYTFGSGTRLTVV.

This chain links TRBV6-1 with TRBJ2-7; there is no DNA to check the TCRdb D call of TRBD1. CDR1 and CDR2 from the germline V gene are MNHNS and SASEGT. The CDR3 totals 16 residues. CDR3 sequence reads: CASSAGGAISYYEQYF.

The chain links TRBV7-9 to TRBJ1-1; absent DNA, TCRdb's TRBD1 call cannot be checked. CDR1 is SEHNR, CDR2 FQNEAQ, per germline (reference sequence). CDR3 size: 13 residues. CDR3: CASSLGGAGEAFF.

The chain employs TRBV7-9 and TRBJ2-5; TCRdb's D call, TRBD1, is unchecked because there is no DNA. CDR1 and CDR2 (germline): SEHNR, FQNEAQ (reference sequence). The CDR3 runs 15 residues. CDR3 loop: CASSLRQGSGETQYF.

The J gene is TRBJ1-3, the V gene TRBV7-2; TCRdb names TRBD1, which stays unverified in the absence of DNA. CDR1 and CDR2 from the germline V gene are SGHTA and FQGNSA. This CDR3 is built from 16 residues. The CDR3 sequence is CASSLAGGFSGNTIYF.